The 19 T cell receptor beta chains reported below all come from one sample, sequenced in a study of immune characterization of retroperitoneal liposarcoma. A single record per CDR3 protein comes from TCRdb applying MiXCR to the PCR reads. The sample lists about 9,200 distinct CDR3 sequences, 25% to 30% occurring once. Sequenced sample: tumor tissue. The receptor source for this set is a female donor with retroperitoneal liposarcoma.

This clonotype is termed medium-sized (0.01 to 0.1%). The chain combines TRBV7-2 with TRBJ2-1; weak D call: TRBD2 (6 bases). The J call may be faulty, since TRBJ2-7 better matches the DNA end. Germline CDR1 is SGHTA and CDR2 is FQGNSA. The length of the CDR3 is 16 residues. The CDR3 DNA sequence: TGTGCCAGCAGCTTAGTCGGCGGAGGGTCTCACAATGAGCAGTACTTC. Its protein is CASSLVGGGSHNEQYF.

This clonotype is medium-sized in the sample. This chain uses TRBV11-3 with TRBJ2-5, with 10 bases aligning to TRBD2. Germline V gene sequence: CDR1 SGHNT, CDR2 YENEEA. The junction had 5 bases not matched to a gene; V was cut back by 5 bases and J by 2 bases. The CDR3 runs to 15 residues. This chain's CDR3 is CASSPGTSDQETQYF. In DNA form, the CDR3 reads TGTGCCAGCAGCCCTGGGACTAGCGATCAAGAGACCCAGTACTTC.

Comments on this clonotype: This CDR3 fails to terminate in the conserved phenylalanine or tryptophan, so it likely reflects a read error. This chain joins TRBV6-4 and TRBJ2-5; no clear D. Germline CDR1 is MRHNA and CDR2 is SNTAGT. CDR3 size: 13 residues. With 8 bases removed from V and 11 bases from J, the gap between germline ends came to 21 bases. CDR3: CASAAAGYNEQYS. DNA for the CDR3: TGTGCCAGCGCGGCAGCAGGTTACAATGAGCAGTACTCC.

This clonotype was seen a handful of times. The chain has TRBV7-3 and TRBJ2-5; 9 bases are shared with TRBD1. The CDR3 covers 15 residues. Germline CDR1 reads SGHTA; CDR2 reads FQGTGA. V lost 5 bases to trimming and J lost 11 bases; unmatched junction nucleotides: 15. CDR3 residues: CASSPWGTGLNEQYF. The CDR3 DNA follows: TGTGCCAGCAGCCCCTGGGGGACAGGGTTAAATGAGCAGTACTTC. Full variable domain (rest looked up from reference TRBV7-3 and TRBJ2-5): GAGVSQTPSNKVTEKGKYVELRCDPISGHTALYWYRQSLGQGPEFLIYFQGTGAADDSGLPNDRFFAVRPEGSVSTLKIQRTERGDSAVYLCASSPWGTGLNEQYFGPGTRLLVL.

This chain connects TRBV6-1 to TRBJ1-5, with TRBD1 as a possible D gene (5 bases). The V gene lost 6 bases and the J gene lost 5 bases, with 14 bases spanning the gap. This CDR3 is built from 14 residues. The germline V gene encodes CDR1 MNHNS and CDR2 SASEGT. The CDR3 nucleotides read TGTGCCAGCAGACGGGGACGGCCTGATCAGCCCCAGCATTTT. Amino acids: CASRRGRPDQPQHF.

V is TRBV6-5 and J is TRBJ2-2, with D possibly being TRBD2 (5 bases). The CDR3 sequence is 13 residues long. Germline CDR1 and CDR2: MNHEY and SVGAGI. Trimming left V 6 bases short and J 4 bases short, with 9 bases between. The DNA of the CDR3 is TGTGCCAGCAGACTAGAAGGCACCGGGGAGCTGTTTTTT. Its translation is CASRLEGTGELFF.

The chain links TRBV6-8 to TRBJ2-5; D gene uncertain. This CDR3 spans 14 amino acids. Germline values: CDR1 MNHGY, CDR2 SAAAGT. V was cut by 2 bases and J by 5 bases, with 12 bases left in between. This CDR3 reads CASSYGYLGETQYF. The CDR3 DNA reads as TGTGCCAGCAGTTACGGATATTTAGGGGAGACCCAGTACTTC.

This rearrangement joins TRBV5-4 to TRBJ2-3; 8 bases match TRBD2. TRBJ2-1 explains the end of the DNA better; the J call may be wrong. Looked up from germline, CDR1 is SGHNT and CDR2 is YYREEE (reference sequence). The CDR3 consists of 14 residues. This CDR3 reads CASSLEAGVNEQFF. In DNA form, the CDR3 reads TGTGCCAGCAGCTTGGAAGCGGGAGTTAACGAGCAGTTCTTC.

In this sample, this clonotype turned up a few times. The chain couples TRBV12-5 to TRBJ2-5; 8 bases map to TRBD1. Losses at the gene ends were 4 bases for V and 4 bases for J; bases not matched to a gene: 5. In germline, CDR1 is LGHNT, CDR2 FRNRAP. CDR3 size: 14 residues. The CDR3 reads CASGYTDRGETQYF. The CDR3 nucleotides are TGTGCTAGTGGTTACACCGACAGGGGAGAGACCCAGTACTTC.

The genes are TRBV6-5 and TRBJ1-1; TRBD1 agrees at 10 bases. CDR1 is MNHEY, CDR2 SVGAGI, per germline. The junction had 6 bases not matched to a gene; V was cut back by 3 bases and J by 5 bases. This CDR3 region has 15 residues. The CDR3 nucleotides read TGTGCCAGCAGTTATTCCGACAGGGGGCTGACTGAAGCTTTCTTT. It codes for CASSYSDRGLTEAFF.

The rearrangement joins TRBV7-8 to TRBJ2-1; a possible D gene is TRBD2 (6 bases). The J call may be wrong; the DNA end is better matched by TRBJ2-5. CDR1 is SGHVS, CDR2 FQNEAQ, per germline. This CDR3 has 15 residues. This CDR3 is CASSLIGGSRETQYF. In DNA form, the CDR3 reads TGTGCCAGCAGCTTGATTGGGGGGAGCCGGGAGACCCAGTACTTC.

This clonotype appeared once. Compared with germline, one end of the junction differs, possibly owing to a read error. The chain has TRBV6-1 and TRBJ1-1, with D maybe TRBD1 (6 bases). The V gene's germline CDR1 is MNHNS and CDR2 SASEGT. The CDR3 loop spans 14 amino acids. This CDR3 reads CASSDQGLNTESFF. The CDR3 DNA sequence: TGTGCCAGCAGTGACCAGGGGTTGAACACTGAATCTTTCTTT.

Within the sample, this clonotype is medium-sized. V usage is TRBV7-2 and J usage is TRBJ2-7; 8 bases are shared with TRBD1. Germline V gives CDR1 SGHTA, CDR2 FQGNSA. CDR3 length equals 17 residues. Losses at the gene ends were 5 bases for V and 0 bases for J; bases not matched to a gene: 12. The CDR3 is CASSPRGGQGNSYEQYF. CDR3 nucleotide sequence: TGTGCCAGCAGCCCACGGGGCGGACAGGGCAACTCCTACGAGCAGTACTTC.

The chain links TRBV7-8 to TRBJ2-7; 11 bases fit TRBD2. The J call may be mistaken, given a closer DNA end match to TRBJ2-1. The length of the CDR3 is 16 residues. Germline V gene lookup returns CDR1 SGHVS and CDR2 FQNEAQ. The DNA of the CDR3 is TGTGCCAGCAGCTGGGGACTAGCGGAGGATCAAGAGACCCAGTTCTTC. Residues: CASSWGLAEDQETQFF.

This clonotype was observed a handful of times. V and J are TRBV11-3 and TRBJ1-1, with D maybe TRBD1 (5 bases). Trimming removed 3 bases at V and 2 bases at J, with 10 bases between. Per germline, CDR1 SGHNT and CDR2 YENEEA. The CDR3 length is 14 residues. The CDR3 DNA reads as TGTGCCAGCAGCTTCCCAGGGTATAACACTGAAGCTTTCTTT. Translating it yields CASSFPGYNTEAFF.

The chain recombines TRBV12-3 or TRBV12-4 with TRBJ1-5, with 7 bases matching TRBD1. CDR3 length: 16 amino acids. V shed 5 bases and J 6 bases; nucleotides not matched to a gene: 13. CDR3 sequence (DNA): TGTGCCAGCAGTCCGGGACAGTGGGCTGGTAGTCAGCCCCAGCATTTT. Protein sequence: CASSPGQWAGSQPQHF.

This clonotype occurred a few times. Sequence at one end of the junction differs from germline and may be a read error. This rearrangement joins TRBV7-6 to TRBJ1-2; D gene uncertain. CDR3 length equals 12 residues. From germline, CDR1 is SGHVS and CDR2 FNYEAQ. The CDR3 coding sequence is TGTGCTAGCAGCTCCCGGGGCTATGGCTACACCTTC. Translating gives CASSSRGYGYTF.

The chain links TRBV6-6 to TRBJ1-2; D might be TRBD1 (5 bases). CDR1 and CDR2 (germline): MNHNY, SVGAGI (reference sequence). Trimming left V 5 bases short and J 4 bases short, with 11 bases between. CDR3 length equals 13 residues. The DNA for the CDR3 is TGTGCCAGCAGTGAGGGGCGAGCCTATGGCTACACCTTC. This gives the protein CASSEGRAYGYTF.

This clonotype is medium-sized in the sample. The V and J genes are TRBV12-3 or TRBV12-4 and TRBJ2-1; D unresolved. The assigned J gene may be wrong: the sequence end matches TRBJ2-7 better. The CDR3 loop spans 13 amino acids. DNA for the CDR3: TGTGCCAGCACTCCCCGCGACCGGAATGAGCAGTACTTC. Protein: CASTPRDRNEQYF.